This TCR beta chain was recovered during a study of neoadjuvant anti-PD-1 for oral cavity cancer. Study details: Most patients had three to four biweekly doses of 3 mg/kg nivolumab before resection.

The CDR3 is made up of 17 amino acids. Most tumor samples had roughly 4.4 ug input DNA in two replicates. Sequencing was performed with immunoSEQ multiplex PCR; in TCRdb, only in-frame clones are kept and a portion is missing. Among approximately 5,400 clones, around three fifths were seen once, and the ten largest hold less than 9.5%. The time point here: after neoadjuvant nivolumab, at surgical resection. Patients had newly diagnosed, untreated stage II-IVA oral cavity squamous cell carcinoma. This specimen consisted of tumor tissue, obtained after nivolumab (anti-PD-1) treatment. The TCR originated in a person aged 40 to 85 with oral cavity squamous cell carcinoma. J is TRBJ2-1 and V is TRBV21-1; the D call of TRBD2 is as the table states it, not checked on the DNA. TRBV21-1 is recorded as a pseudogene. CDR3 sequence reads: CASSKAPWGGAYNEQFF. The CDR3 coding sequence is TGTGCCAGCAGCAAAGCTCCTTGGGGCGGGGCTTACAATGAGCAGTTCTTC.